A single sample is the source of the 16 T cell receptor beta chains below, sequenced in a study of regulatory T cells in long-lasting Graves disease. Both iRepertoire HTBI primers and Arm-PCR of CDR3 regions were used to build the TCR beta libraries. TCRdb analysed the multiplex PCR reads with MiXCR anew, one entry per CDR3 protein. The table has 450,000 to 650,000 distinct CDR3 sequences, about 16% seen once. Stated time point: newly diagnosed GD, antithyroid drugs for less than 3 months. There was RNA extracted from PBMCs, and the TCR library was made from it. These sequences were also reported in another study, on T cells in Graves' hyperthyroidism and ophthalmopathy.

The sample here was peripheral blood mononuclear cells (PBMCs), taken at new diagnosis, from a patient treated with antithyroid drugs. The source of these receptors is a woman aged 40 to 65 with Graves disease.

This clonotype came up many times. The CDR3: CASSQSSTDTQYF. CDR3 coding DNA: TGTGCCAGCAGCCAAAGTAGCACAGATACGCAGTATTTT. The J gene is TRBJ2-3, the V gene TRBV3-1; D is undetermined. CDR1 LGHDT and CDR2 YNNKEL come from the germline V gene (reference sequence). V was shortened by 2 bases and J by 0 bases, with 3 bases between the two germline ends. The CDR3 loop spans 13 amino acids.

The chain uses TRBV15 and TRBJ2-3, with a weak D call TRBD2 (6 bases). CDR1 and CDR2 (germline): LNHNV, YYDKDF (reference sequence). Trimming left V 6 bases short and J 7 bases short, with 20 bases between. The CDR3 is 15 amino acids. The CDR3 DNA sequence: TGTGCCACCAGTAGTTGGTTTCGGGACTCATATACGCAGTATTTT. It yields the protein CATSSWFRDSYTQYF.

For this clonotype: Because the CDR3 is missing its conserved closing phenylalanine or tryptophan, this is likely a read error. The rearrangement links TRBV12-3 or TRBV12-4 to TRBJ2-7; D unclear. V lost 4 bases and J lost 3, with 13 bases in between. The CDR3 contains 14 residues. DNA for the CDR3: TGTGCCAGCAGTTCCCCTAGTGGGAACTACGAGCAGTACCTC. Amino acid sequence: CASSSPSGNYEQYL.

The table lists this clonotype with many counts. The chain employs TRBV4-1 and TRBJ1-3; D remains ambiguous. V was trimmed by 0 bases and J by 5 bases, leaving 11 bases between them. Germline CDR1 and CDR2: MGHRA and YSYEKL. This CDR3 contains 15 residues. CDR3 sequence: CASSQDVDLRNTIYF. The CDR3 DNA reads TGCGCCAGCAGCCAAGATGTGGACCTACGAAACACCATATATTTT.

V gene TRBV9 combines with J gene TRBJ1-2, with TRBD1 matching over 10 bases. The germline CDR1 and CDR2 sequences are SGDLS and YYNGEE. The ends lost 4 bases at V and 3 bases at J; junction bases unmatched: 15. The CDR3 covers 18 residues. CDR3: CASSLGTGVKGGYYGYTF. Written as DNA, the CDR3 is TGTGCCAGCAGCCTCGGGACAGGGGTTAAGGGGGGGTACTATGGCTACACCTTC.

Ten or more counts support this clonotype. The chain joins TRBV5-1 to TRBJ2-3; 7 nucleotides line up with TRBD1. Losses at the gene ends were 4 bases for V and 5 bases for J; bases not matched to a gene: 10. CDR3 size: 15 residues. The V gene's germline CDR1 is SGHRS and CDR2 YFSETQ. The CDR3: CASSPLRGLVDTQYF. The CDR3 nucleotides are TGCGCCAGCAGCCCTTTAAGGGGGCTGGTAGATACGCAGTATTTT.

J is TRBJ2-1 and V is TRBV12-3 or TRBV12-4; 11 nucleotides align to TRBD1. V shed 5 bases and J 6 bases; nucleotides not matched to a gene: 9. The CDR3 totals 16 residues. The DNA of the CDR3 is TGTGCCAGCAGTCCTACCGGACAGGGGGCGGGCAATGAGCAGTTCTTC. It translates to CASSPTGQGAGNEQFF.

This clonotype was recorded at least ten times. The chain recombines TRBV7-2 with TRBJ1-2; D is undetermined. The V and J ends lost 3 bases and 1 base respectively, with 6 bases between them. From germline, CDR1 is SGHTA and CDR2 FQGNSA. CDR3 length equals 13 residues. The CDR3 nucleotides read TGTGCCAGCAGCTTGGGCATTAACTATGGCTACACCTTC. Translating it yields CASSLGINYGYTF.

The chain recombines TRBV20-1 with TRBJ2-3, with 8 bases fitting TRBD2. The junction had 7 bases not matched to a gene; V was cut back by 0 bases and J by 2 bases. Germline V CDR1 and CDR2: DFQATT, SNEGSKA (reference sequence). The CDR3 contains 16 residues. Written as DNA, the CDR3 is TGCAGTGCTAGAGATCCGGGTAGCGGGGTCACAGATACGCAGTATTTT. It is translated as CSARDPGSGVTDTQYF.

The table lists this clonotype with many counts. The chain couples TRBV4-1 to TRBJ1-2, with D tentatively TRBD1 (5 bases). Trimming stripped 0 bases from V and 6 bases from J, with 17 bases between. The germline gives CDR1 MGHRA, CDR2 YSYEKL. The CDR3 runs 16 residues. CDR3 sequence reads: CASSQERQLIIHGYTF. DNA for the CDR3: TGCGCCAGCAGCCAAGAGAGACAGCTCATAATCCATGGCTACACCTTC.

A note on this clonotype: A much larger clone differs by one base, so this may be a read error. V and J are TRBV6-9 and TRBJ1-5; 8 bases map to TRBD1. The CDR3 extends over 16 amino acids. CDR1 MNHGY and CDR2 SVAAGI come from the germline V gene. After removal of 3 bases from V and 4 bases from J, the junction contained 8 bases not matched to a gene. The DNA of the CDR3 is TGTGCCAGCAGTTACTCGAAACAGGGGGTGAATCAGCCCCAGCATTTT. This encodes CASSYSKQGVNQPQHF.

The CDR3 DNA reads as TGTGCCAGTAGTCCGACCGGGGACTCCTACGAGCAGTACTTC. Translating gives CASSPTGDSYEQYF. The chain carries TRBV19 and TRBJ2-7, with a tentative D call TRBD2 (5 bases). V was trimmed by 5 bases and J by 0 bases, leaving 11 bases between them. Germline V gives CDR1 LNHDA, CDR2 SQIVND (reference sequence). The CDR3 extends over 14 amino acids.

The J gene is TRBJ2-2, the V gene TRBV9; D might be TRBD2 (6 bases). The V end lost 3 bases, the J end lost 0 bases, and 15 bases lay between the germline ends. The CDR3 has 17 amino acids. The germline V gene encodes CDR1 SGDLS and CDR2 YYNGEE. The CDR3 sequence: CASSESTRSSNTGELFF. The CDR3 coding sequence is TGTGCCAGCAGCGAGTCGACTAGATCCTCGAACACCGGGGAGCTGTTTTTT.

This clonotype occurred many times. The rearrangement joins TRBV5-6 to TRBJ2-1, with D possibly TRBD2 on 5 matching bases. The CDR3 has 11 amino acids. The germline V gene encodes CDR1 SGHDT and CDR2 YYEEEE. V dropped 4 bases and J dropped 10 bases, with 9 bases sitting between them. CDR3 sequence: CASSRTGEQFF. The CDR3 DNA reads as TGTGCCAGCAGCCGGACTGGGGAGCAGTTCTTC.

The CDR3 DNA reads as TGTGCCAGCAGCTTGGTGAGGGGATCGTACGAGCAGTACTTC. Translated, it gives CASSLVRGSYEQYF. This rearrangement joins TRBV11-3 to TRBJ2-7, with D tentatively TRBD1 or TRBD2 (5 bases each). Germline CDR1 SGHNT, CDR2 YENEEA. With 3 bases removed from V and 4 bases from J, the gap between germline ends came to 13 bases. The CDR3 is made up of 14 amino acids. The full variable domain, in which reference TRBV11-3 and TRBJ2-7 provide the parts outside the CDR3, is EAGVVQSPRYKIIEKKQPVAFWCNPISGHNTLYWYLQNLGQGPELLIRYENEEAVDDSQLPKDRFSAERLKGVDSTLKIQPAELGDSAVYLCASSLVRGSYEQYFGPGTRLTVT.

This clonotype was counted at least ten times. The chain recombines TRBV12-3 or TRBV12-4 with TRBJ1-6; 10 bases agree with TRBD1. The CDR3 length is 16 residues. V lost 3 bases, J lost 6 bases, and 5 bases stayed unmatched. The CDR3, as DNA: TGTGCCAGCAGTTTGGGACAGGGGAACGGTAATTCACCCCTCCACTTT. Translating gives CASSLGQGNGNSPLHF.